The clone carrying this T cell receptor beta chain showed up just once. The data derive from a study of blood T cell repertoires in COVID-19. Study overall: T cells, B-cell-depleted T cells, or PBMCs provided the cDNA or gDNA that served as material.

Germline loops: CDR1 SGHAT, CDR2 FQNNGV. This CDR3 has 12 amino acids. V gave up 5 bases and J gave up 10 bases, with 9 bases separating them. TCRdb's copy holds only in-frame clones and misses some; the assay was immunoSEQ multiplex PCR. The sample has approximately 250,000 clones, 92% seen once. Followed over time, Seattle patients had been enrolled while infection was active. This sequence was found in a man aged 30 to 45 with COVID-19, enrolled during active disease. The rearrangement links TRBV11-2 to TRBJ1-6, with a weak D call TRBD1 (5 bases). Sample: peripheral blood. The CDR3 here is CASSPWGSPLHF. The CDR3 DNA follows: TGTGCCAGCAGCCCTTGGGGCTCACCCCTCCACTTT.